This T cell receptor beta chain comes out of a study of blood T cells in healthy people across ages (dated by TCRdb to about 2015). A note on the overall study: In model experiments, template switching captured roughly one uniquely barcoded TCR beta cDNA molecule for every two T cells. Four age groups were formed from the donors: young (average approximately 15 years), middle-aged (less than 40), aged (around 68) and long-lived (82). To avoid experimental bias, donors of different ages were randomly spread across the sequencing lanes. Two additional independent replicas of 1 million unique cDNA reads from the same blood draw were analyzed for two donors (one aged 18 to 30 and one aged 80 or older). To track age-related changes in TCR beta repertoire diversity, the study relied on deep sequencing normalized with unique cDNA molecular identifiers.

The approximately 41 donors, aged about 6 to 90 years, were systemically healthy Caucasian individuals from Russia. Each donor gave ten milliliters of peripheral blood, drawn into EDTA-treated Vacutainer tubes. Ficoll-Paque density-gradient centrifugation was used to isolate PBMCs, with at least 6.5 million per sample. Trizol reagent was used to extract total RNA from the PBMCs, yielding at least 6 micrograms per sample. For every donor, flow cytometry on a PBMC aliquot measured the percentage of naive CD45RAhigh/CD27high T cells. Libraries came from 5' RACE. TCRdb names Illumina HiSeq 2500 as the instrument used. A second about 7 to 12 cycle PCR used a sample-barcoded 5' primer and a J-beta primer mix. A unique molecular identifier was introduced onto each TCR beta cDNA molecule by a template-switch 5' adaptor carrying 12 random nucleotides. At least 3 million CDR3-containing paired-end reads were obtained from each sample. First-strand cDNA synthesis was performed from all RNA using the Mint cDNA synthesis kit, with priming by a TRBC-specific oligonucleotide. All cDNA was treated with uracil-DNA glycosylase and then went through a first 18-cycle PCR with the universal primers M1SS and BC2_uni_R. Per the source publication's procedure: For normalization, 1 million high-quality reads, each with a distinct molecular identifier, were randomly selected from each sample. Instead of being binned into consensus sequences, reads with shared molecular identifiers were discarded. MiTCR, run with a Q25 quality threshold and the strictest error-elimination algorithm, handled CDR3 identification, clonotype clustering and error correction. A nonparametric unseen species model using Euler transformation provided a lower-bound estimate of total TCR beta diversity. TCRdb ran its own pipeline on the public reads, namely fastp trimming at Q25 and MiXCR clone calling, and kept in-frame beta chains. Rows merge per CDR3 protein into single entries with the most common DNA and genes. The authors' filters were not applied to this entry. Within this sample are approximately 1.5 million distinct CDR3 sequences, with 30% to 35% of them counted one time only. The ten largest clones capture about 11% of the sample.

Points the paper makes about the study in general: Estimates of total diversity based on one million sequenced T cells were regarded as lower bounds and as underestimates. The long-lived group showed more naive CD4+ T cells, fewer expanded clones and increased TCR diversity than the aged group, suggesting age selection. Bulk unsorted PBMC profiling prevented conclusive comparison of naive and antigen-experienced compartments. Observed TCR beta diversity per million T cells fell roughly linearly with age, and a significant reduction was already apparent by age roughly 40. Because the CMV infection status of the donors was unknown, age-related changes in expanded clonotypes may potentially have been confounded. There was a strong correlation between observed TCR beta diversity and the percentage of naive T cells measured by flow cytometry.

Of note for this clonotype: Its antigen specificity is not known. Per-base qualities were not stored, and no clone one base away is much larger.

This TCR was sampled from a woman aged 25 to 45 in good health. Material: blood.

The nucleotide sequence reads TGTGCCAGCAGTGAAACGCCAGGGACCTTCTACGAGCAGTACTTC. The resulting protein is CASSETPGTFYEQYF. The chain is made from TRBV2 and TRBJ2-7; the D gene is perhaps TRBD1 or TRBD2, each of them matching over 5 bases. The germline V gene sets CDR1 to SNHLY and CDR2 to FYNNEI. The CDR3 holds 15 amino acids from the cysteine to the phenylalanine. Just the 45-base CDR3 DNA is kept, in frame starting at base 1. Relative to germline, V is 2 bases shorter and J is 3 bases shorter, with 14 bases between their ends. With the portions outside the CDR3 filled from the reference TRBV2 and TRBJ2-7 genes, the complete variable region becomes EPEVTQTPSHQVTQMGQEVILRCVPISNHLYFYWYRQILGQKVEFLVSFYNNEISEKSEIFDDQFSVERPDGSNFTLKIRSTKLEDSAMYFCASSETPGTFYEQYFGPGTRLTVT.